These 14 T cell receptor beta chains originate from one sample sequenced in a study of cytomegalovirus exposure and HLA in healthy donors. The PCR made use of 60 Vbeta and 13 Jbeta primers. Sequencing was performed with immunoSEQ multiplex PCR; in TCRdb, only in-frame clones are kept and a portion is missing. The sample shows under 200,000 clones, about four fifths of them seen only once. The sequencing sample was made of PBMCs. Source of these receptors: a woman between 50 and 59 years old in good health and CMV-seropositive.

The chain employs TRBV29-1 and TRBJ2-1, with D possibly matching TRBD2 (6 bases). The germline CDR1 and CDR2 sequences are SQVTM and ANQGSEA. The CDR3 loop spans 14 amino acids. V lost 7 bases and J 10 bases, leaving 23 bases between the germline ends. The CDR3 loop is CSGYPSGRDYEQFF. CDR3 nucleotides: TGCAGCGGATACCCCAGCGGGCGGGATTACGAGCAGTTCTTC.

V gene TRBV6-4 combines with J gene TRBJ2-3, with TRBD2 as a possible D gene (5 bases). Trimming left V 5 bases short and J 0 bases short, with 9 bases between. Germline assignment: CDR1 MRHNA and CDR2 SNTAGT. The CDR3 is 14 residues long. This CDR3 reads CASSLDSSTDTQYF. The CDR3 DNA is TGTGCCAGCAGTCTGGACTCTAGCACAGATACGCAGTATTTT.

J is TRBJ1-1 and V is TRBV7-3; D unresolved. Germline CDR1 and CDR2: SGHTA and FQGTGA. This CDR3 spans 13 amino acids. V shed 1 base and J shed 5 bases, with 8 bases lying between them. CDR3 nucleotide sequence: TGTGCCAGCAGCTTAAATGGAGGAACTGAAGCTTTCTTT. Its protein product is CASSLNGGTEAFF.

The rearrangement joins TRBV2 to TRBJ2-1; TRBD2 might be the D (6 bases). This CDR3 region has 12 residues. CDR1 is SNHLY, CDR2 FYNNEI, per germline. Trimming took 11 bases from V and 8 from J, leaving 16 bases between them. The CDR3 DNA sequence: TGTGCCGGCGGGACCCAACAACATGAGCAGTTCTTC. Translation gives CAGGTQQHEQFF.

This chain joins TRBV30 and TRBJ1-2; 8 bases line up with TRBD1. Germline V gene lookup returns CDR1 GTSNPN and CDR2 SVGIG (reference sequence). After removal of 1 base from V and 8 bases from J, the junction contained 3 bases not matched to a gene. This CDR3 has 12 residues. Here the CDR3 DNA reads TGTGCCTGGAGTGAACAGGGGGTAGGCTACACCTTC. Amino acid sequence: CAWSEQGVGYTF.

The chain carries TRBV11-2 and TRBJ2-7; weak D call: TRBD1 (6 bases). The V gene lost 3 bases and the J gene lost 6 bases, with 15 bases spanning the gap. Germline V gives CDR1 SGHAT, CDR2 FQNNGV. The CDR3 is 14 residues long. CDR3 sequence reads: CASSFGDNGGEQYF. The CDR3 region has the DNA TGTGCCAGCAGCTTCGGGGACAATGGGGGCGAGCAGTACTTC.

This clone was counted between two and nine times. The rearrangement uses TRBV28 and TRBJ1-3, with D hard to call. Germline values: CDR1 MDHEN, CDR2 SYDVKM. The germline V and J ends were trimmed by 5 bases and 0 bases, with 11 bases remaining between them. The CDR3 is 15 residues long. The CDR3: CASSPRGLSGNTIYF. The CDR3 DNA is TGTGCCAGCAGTCCCCGCGGTCTCTCTGGAAACACCATATATTTT.

In the case of this clone: The sample carries other DNA sequences with the same CDR3. The genes are TRBV18 and TRBJ2-7; D gene uncertain. Germline V gene data show CDR1 as KGHSH and CDR2 as LQKENI. The CDR3 runs to 13 residues. The V end was cut by 0 bases, the J end by 2 bases, with 5 bases between. The CDR3 region is CASSPPSAYEQYF. The CDR3 DNA sequence: TGTGCCAGCTCACCACCTTCAGCCTACGAGCAGTACTTC.

The chain employs TRBV11-2 and TRBJ2-7; weak D call: TRBD1 (6 bases). CDR3 length equals 14 residues. Germline V gives CDR1 SGHAT, CDR2 FQNNGV. V lost 4 bases and J 9 bases, leaving 19 bases between the germline ends. The CDR3 reads CASSSGAQEVGQYF. CDR3 DNA sequence: TGTGCCAGCAGCTCAGGGGCCCAGGAGGTCGGGCAGTACTTC.

The V and J genes are TRBV6-5 and TRBJ1-4; 7 bases fit TRBD1. CDR3 size: 15 residues. Germline V gene sequence: CDR1 MNHEY, CDR2 SVGAGI. Trimming cost V 6 bases and J 7 bases; bases outside gene matches: 11. The CDR3 loop reads CASSRTTGLTEKLFF. Here the CDR3 DNA reads TGTGCCAGCAGCCGGACGACAGGGCTTACTGAAAAACTGTTTTTT.

The CDR3 reads CASSFGLEKGGYTF. CDR3 in DNA: TGTGCCAGCAGCTTCGGACTGGAAAAGGGTGGCTACACCTTC. The J gene is TRBJ1-2, the V gene TRBV5-6; D uncertain. The germline CDR1 and CDR2 sequences are SGHDT and YYEEEE. The CDR3 is made up of 14 amino acids. The germline V and J ends were trimmed by 2 bases and 7 bases, with 15 bases remaining between them.

The chain has TRBV5-6 and TRBJ2-5, with TRBD2 as a possible D gene (6 bases). The V gene lost 2 bases and the J gene lost 8 bases, with 22 bases spanning the gap. The CDR3 covers 16 residues. The germline V gene encodes CDR1 SGHDT and CDR2 YYEEEE. The CDR3 here is CASSFGSSDGQGTQYF. CDR3 nucleotides: TGTGCCAGCAGCTTCGGGAGTTCGGACGGGCAAGGAACCCAGTACTTC.

This clone has more than one count but fewer than ten. This specimen includes other DNA sequences encoding the same CDR3. The rearrangement links TRBV4-2 to TRBJ2-7, with TRBD1 identical over 10 bases. Germline trimming cut 4 bases from V and 7 bases from J; bases unmatched to any gene: 10. CDR1 LGHNA and CDR2 YNFKEQ come from the germline V gene. The CDR3 is 15 amino acids. The CDR3 nucleotides read TGTGCCAGCAGCCCTCGGGACAGGGGTTCGGGGGAGCAGTACTTC. It encodes CASSPRDRGSGEQYF.

CDR3 residues: CASSLTGTGARNEQFF. Written as DNA, the CDR3 is TGTGCCAGCAGCTTAACGGGGACAGGGGCGAGGAATGAGCAGTTCTTC. The chain joins TRBV7-3 to TRBJ2-1, with TRBD1 matching over 10 bases. Germline V gives CDR1 SGHTA, CDR2 FQGTGA. The V and J ends lost 0 bases and 7 bases, in that order; junction bases with no gene match: 6. The CDR3 loop spans 16 amino acids.